This TCR beta chain was captured by sequencing in a study of T cells after yellow fever vaccination. In the study overall: Fractions with few cells were prepared using SMART-Seq v4 Ultra Low Input. Overall study findings and caveats: Compared with primary, the secondary response was weaker and peaked at day 5, not 15.

This clonotype occurred many times. Its antigen is not known. Researchers made TCR cDNA using 5'RACE template switching, and this step added a universal primer site and UMIs. One entry per CDR3 protein results from TCRdb running MiXCR on the 5' RACE reads. The sample yields about 320,000 distinct CDR3 sequences, approximately 12% seen once. The CDR3 is 14 amino acids. Germline trimming cut 4 bases from V and 1 base from J; bases unmatched to any gene: 3. The germline gives CDR1 SGHRS, CDR2 YFSETQ. V is TRBV5-1 and J is TRBJ1-1; 8 bases agree with TRBD1. The sequencing used CD4+ T cells sorted from PBMCs, collected 15 days after the yellow fever booster vaccination. This TCR derives from a man younger than 35 who received the YFV17D yellow fever vaccine. The CDR3 region is CASSTQGGNTEAFF. CDR3 DNA: TGCGCCAGCAGCACACAGGGGGGGAACACTGAAGCTTTCTTT.